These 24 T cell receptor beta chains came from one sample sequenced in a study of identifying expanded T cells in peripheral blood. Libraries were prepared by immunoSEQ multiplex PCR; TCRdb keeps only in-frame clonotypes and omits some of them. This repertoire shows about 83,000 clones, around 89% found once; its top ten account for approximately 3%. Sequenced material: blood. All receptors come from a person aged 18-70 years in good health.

The CDR3 spells CASSSAGGSTGELFF. For the CDR3, the DNA is TGTGCCAGCAGCTCAGCGGGGGGATCCACCGGGGAGCTGTTTTTT. The chain is built from TRBV5-4 and TRBJ2-2; 9 bases line up with TRBD2. V trimming: 3 bases; J trimming: 4 bases; junction bases outside the gene matches: 4. The CDR3 consists of 15 residues. Germline V CDR1 and CDR2: SGHNT, YYREEE (reference sequence).

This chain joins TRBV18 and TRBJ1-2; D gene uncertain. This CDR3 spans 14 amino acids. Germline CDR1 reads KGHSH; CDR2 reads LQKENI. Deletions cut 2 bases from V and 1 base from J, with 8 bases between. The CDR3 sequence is CASSPSHNNYGYTF. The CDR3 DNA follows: TGTGCCAGCTCACCATCCCATAATAACTATGGCTACACCTTC.

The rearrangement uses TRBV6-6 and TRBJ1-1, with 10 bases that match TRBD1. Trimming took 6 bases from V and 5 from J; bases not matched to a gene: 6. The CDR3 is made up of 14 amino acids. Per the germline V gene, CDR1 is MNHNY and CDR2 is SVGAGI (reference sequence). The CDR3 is CASSAGTGVTEAFF. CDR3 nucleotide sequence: TGTGCCAGCAGCGCCGGGACAGGGGTAACTGAAGCTTTCTTT.

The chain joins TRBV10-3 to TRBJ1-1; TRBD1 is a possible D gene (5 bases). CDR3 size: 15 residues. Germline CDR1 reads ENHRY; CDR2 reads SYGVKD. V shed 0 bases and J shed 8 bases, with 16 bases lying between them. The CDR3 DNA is TGTGCCATCAGTGAGTCGATAGGTCCTCCAGGGGAAGCTTTCTTT. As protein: CAISESIGPPGEAFF.

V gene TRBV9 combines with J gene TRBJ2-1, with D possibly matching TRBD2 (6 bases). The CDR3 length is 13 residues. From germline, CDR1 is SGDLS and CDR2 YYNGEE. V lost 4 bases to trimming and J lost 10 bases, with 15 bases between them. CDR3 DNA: TGTGCCAGCAGCCTCGGAGCCCGGGAGGAGCAGTTCTTC. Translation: CASSLGAREEQFF.

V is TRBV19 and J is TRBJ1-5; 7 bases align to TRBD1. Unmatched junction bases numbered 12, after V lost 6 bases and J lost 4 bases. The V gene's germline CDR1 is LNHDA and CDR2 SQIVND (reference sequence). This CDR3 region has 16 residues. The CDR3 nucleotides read TGTGCCAGTAGCACACTGACAGGGATGGGTAATCAGCCCCAGCATTTT. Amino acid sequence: CASSTLTGMGNQPQHF.

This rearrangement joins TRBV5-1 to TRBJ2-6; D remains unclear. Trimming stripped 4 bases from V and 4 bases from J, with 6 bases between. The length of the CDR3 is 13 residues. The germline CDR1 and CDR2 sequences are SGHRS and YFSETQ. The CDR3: CASSPDGANVLTF. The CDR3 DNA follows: TGCGCCAGCAGCCCTGACGGGGCCAACGTCCTGACTTTC.

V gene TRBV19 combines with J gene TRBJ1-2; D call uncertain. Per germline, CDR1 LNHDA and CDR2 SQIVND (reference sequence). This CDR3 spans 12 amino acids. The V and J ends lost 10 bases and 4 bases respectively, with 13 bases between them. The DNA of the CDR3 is TGTGCCACCTCGGGGTTGGGCTATGGCTACACCTTC. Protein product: CATSGLGYGYTF.

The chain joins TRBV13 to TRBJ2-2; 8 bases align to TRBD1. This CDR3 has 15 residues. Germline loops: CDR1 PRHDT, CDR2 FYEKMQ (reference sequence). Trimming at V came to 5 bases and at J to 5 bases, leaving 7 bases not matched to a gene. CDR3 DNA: TGTGCCAGCAGCCCCCAACGGACAGGGACCGGGGAGCTGTTTTTT. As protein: CASSPQRTGTGELFF.

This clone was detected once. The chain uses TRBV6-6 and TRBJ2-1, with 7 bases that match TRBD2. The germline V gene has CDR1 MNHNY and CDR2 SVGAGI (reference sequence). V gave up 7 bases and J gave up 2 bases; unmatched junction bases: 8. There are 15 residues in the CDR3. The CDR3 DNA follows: TGTGCCAGCACGGGCGGGGGAGGCGCCTACAATGAGCAGTTCTTC. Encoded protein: CASTGGGGAYNEQFF.

The CDR3, as DNA: TGTGCCAGCAGCTTAATGTCCAGCGGGACGAACACCGGGGAGCTGTTTTTT. This gives the protein CASSLMSSGTNTGELFF. The chain uses TRBV7-3 and TRBJ2-2; 7 bases align to TRBD2. V lost 1 base, J lost 0 bases, and 5 bases stayed unmatched. This CDR3 is built from 17 residues. Germline CDR1 and CDR2: SGHTA and FQGTGA.

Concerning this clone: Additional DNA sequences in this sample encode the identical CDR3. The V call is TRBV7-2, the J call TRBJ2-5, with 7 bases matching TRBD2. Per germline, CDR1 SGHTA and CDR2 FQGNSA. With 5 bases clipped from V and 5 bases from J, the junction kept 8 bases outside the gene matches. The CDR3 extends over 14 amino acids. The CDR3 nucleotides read TGTGCCAGCAGCATCCCTAGCGGCCAGGAGACCCAGTACTTC. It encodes CASSIPSGQETQYF.

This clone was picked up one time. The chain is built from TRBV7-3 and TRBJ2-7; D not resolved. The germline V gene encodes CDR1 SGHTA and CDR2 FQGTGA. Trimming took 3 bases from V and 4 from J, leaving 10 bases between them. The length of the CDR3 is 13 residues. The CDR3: CASSLGSEYEQYF. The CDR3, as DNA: TGTGCCAGCAGCTTGGGGTCCGAGTACGAGCAGTACTTC.

In nucleotides, the CDR3 is TGTGCCAGCAGCCCGGACCGAAATGAAAAACTGTTTTTT. Amino acids: CASSPDRNEKLFF. The chain couples TRBV5-4 to TRBJ1-4; no firm D call. This CDR3 spans 13 amino acids. With 4 bases removed from V and 5 bases from J, the gap between germline ends came to 9 bases. The germline CDR1 and CDR2 sequences are SGHNT and YYREEE (reference sequence).

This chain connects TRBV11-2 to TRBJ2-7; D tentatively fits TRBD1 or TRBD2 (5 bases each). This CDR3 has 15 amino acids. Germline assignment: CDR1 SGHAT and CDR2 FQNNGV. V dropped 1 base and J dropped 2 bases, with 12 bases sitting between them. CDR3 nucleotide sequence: TGTGCCAGCAGCTTAGTGGGGGACGGACCCTACGAGCAGTACTTC. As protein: CASSLVGDGPYEQYF.

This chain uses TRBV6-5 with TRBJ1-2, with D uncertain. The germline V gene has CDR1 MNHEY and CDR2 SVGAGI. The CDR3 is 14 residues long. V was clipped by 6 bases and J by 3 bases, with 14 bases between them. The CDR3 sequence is CASRPGSGYYGYTF. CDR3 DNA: TGTGCCAGCAGGCCGGGATCTGGATACTATGGCTACACCTTC.

CDR3 residues: CASSPHRGPYEQYF. The CDR3 coding sequence is TGCGCCAGCAGCCCGCATCGCGGCCCCTACGAGCAGTACTTC. This chain joins TRBV4-3 and TRBJ2-7; D is unresolved. The germline gives CDR1 LGHNA, CDR2 YSLEER. V lost 4 bases and J 2 bases, leaving 12 bases between the germline ends. The CDR3 consists of 14 residues.

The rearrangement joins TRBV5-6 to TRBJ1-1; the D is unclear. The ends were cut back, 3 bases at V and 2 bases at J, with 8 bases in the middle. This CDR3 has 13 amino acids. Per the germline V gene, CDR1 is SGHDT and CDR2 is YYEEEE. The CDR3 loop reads CASSWGVNTEAFF. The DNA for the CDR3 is TGTGCCAGCAGCTGGGGAGTTAACACTGAAGCTTTCTTT.

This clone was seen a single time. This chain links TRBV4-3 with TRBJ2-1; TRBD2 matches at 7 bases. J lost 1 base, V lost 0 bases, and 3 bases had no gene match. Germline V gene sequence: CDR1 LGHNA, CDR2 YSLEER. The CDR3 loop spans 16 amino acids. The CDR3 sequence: CASSQDAGVSYNEQFF. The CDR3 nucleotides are TGCGCCAGCAGCCAAGATGCGGGGGTTTCCTACAATGAGCAGTTCTTC.

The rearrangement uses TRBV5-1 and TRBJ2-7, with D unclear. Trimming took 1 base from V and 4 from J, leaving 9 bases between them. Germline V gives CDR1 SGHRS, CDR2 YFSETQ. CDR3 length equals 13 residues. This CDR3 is CASSLKGEYEQYF. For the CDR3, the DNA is TGCGCCAGCAGCTTGAAGGGCGAGTACGAGCAGTACTTC.

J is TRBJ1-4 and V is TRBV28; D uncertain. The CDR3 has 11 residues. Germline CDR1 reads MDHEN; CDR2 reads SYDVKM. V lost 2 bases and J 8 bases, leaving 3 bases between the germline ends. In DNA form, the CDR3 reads TGTGCCAGCAGTTTAAGCGAAAAACTGTTTTTT. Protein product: CASSLSEKLFF.

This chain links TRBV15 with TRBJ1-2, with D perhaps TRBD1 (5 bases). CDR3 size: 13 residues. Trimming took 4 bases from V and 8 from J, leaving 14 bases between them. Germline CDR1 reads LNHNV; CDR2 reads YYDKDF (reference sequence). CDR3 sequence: CATSKYDQGGYTF. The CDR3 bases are TGTGCCACCAGCAAATATGATCAGGGCGGCTACACCTTC.

The CDR3 here is CSVVAGKNTEAFF. CDR3 DNA sequence: TGCAGCGTTGTAGCGGGGAAGAACACTGAAGCTTTCTTT. The rearrangement joins TRBV29-1 to TRBJ1-1; D not certain. Germline CDR1 reads SQVTM; CDR2 reads ANQGSEA. The CDR3 contains 13 residues. Trimming stripped 4 bases from V and 1 base from J, with 10 bases between.

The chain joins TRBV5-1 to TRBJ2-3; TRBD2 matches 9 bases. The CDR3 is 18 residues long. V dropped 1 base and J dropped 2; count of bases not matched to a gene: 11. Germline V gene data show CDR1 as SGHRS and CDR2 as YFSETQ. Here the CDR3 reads CASSLLPRGTSPTDTQYF. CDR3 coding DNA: TGCGCCAGCAGCTTGCTTCCGCGCGGGACTAGCCCCACAGATACGCAGTATTTT.